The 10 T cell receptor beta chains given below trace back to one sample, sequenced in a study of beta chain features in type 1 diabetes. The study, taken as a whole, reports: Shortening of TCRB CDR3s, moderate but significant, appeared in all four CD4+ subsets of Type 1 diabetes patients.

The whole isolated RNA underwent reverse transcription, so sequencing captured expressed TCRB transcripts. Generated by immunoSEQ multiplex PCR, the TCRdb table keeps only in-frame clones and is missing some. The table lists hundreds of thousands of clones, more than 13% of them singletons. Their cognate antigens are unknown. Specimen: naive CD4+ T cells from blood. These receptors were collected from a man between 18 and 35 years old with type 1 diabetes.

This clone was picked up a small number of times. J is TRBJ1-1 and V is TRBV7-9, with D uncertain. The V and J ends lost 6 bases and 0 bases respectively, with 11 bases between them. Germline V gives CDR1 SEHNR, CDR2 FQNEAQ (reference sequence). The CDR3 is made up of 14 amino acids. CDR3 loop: CASRPDFMNTEAFF. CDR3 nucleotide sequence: TGTGCCAGCAGACCGGACTTTATGAACACTGAAGCTTTCTTT.

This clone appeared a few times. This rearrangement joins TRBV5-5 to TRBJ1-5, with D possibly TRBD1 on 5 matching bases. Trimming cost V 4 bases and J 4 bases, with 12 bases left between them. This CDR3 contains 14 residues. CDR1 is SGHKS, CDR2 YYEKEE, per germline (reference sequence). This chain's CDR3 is CASSRPGDNQPQHF. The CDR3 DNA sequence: TGTGCCAGCAGCCGTCCGGGGGATAATCAGCCCCAGCATTTT.

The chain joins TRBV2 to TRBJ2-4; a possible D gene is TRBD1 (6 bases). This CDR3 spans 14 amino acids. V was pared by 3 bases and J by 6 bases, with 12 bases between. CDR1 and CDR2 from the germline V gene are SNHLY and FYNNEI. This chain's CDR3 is CASSDDGGPNIQYF. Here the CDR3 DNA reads TGTGCCAGCAGTGATGATGGGGGCCCAAACATTCAGTACTTC.

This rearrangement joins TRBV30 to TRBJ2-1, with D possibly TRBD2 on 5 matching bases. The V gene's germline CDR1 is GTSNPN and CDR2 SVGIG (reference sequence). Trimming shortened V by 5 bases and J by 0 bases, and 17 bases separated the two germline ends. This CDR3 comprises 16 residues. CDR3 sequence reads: CAWGSPYQSSYNEQFF. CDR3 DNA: TGTGCCTGGGGGAGCCCTTATCAGAGCTCCTACAATGAGCAGTTCTTC.

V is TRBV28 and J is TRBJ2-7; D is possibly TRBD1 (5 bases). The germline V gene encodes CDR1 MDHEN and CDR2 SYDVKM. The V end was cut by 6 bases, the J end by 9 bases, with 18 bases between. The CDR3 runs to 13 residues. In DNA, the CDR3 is TGTGCCAGCAGCACCCTCGGGCAGGGCGTGCAGTACTTC. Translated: CASSTLGQGVQYF.

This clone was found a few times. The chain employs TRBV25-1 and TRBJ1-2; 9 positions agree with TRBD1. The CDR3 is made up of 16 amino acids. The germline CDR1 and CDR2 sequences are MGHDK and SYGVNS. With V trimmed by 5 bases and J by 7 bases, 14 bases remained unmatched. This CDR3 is CASSPSMGQGSFGYTF. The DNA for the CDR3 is TGTGCCAGCAGTCCGAGCATGGGACAGGGTTCTTTTGGCTACACCTTC.

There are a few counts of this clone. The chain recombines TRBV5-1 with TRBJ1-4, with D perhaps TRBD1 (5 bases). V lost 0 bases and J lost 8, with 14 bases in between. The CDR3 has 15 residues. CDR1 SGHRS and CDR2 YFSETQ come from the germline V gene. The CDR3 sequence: CASSLAKVGREKLFF. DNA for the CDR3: TGCGCCAGCAGCTTGGCAAAAGTGGGACGAGAAAAACTGTTTTTT.

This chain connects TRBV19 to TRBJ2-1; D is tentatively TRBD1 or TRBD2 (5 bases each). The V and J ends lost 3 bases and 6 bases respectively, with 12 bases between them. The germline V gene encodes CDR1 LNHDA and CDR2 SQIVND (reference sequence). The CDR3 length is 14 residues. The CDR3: CASSIYRGSNEQFF. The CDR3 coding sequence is TGTGCCAGTAGTATTTATCGGGGCTCCAATGAGCAGTTCTTC.

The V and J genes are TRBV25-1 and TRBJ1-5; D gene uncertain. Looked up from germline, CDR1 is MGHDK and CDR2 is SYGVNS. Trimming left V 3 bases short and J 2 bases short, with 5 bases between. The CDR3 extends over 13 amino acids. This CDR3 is CASSDSGNQPQHF. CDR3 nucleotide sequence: TGTGCCAGCAGTGATTCGGGCAATCAGCCCCAGCATTTT.

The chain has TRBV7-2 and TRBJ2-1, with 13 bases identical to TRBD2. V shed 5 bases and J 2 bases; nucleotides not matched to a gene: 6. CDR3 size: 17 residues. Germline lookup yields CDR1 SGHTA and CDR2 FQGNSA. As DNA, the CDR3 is TGTGCCAGCAGCCTAGGACTAGCGGGAGTCGCCTACAATGAGCAGTTCTTC. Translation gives CASSLGLAGVAYNEQFF.